A selection of T cell receptor beta chains follows, all from one sample in a study of T cells in Graves' hyperthyroidism and ophthalmopathy. TCRdb redid the calling of the multiplex PCR reads with MiXCR, one entry per CDR3 protein. Of approximately 370,000 distinct CDR3 sequences in the sample, approximately 18% were seen once. The sample comprised blood. The source of these receptors is a woman aged 25-40 years with Graves' hyperthyroidism that later progressed to Graves' ophthalmopathy. CDR3s include the opening cysteine and the closing phenylalanine or tryptophan. Each record gives: CDR3 DNA, CDR3 protein, J gene, V gene, D gene, clone size. A D gene is named only where the DNA matches it firmly. Expanded clones are given a class, and other clones once, few, many or no size at all.

CDR3nt: TGTGCCAGCGGAAACCGGGAGCCCAATTCACCCCTCCACTTT
CDR3aa: CASGNREPNSPLHF
j_gene: TRBJ1-6
v_gene: TRBV5-4
d_gene: -
abundance: -

CDR3nt: TGTGCCAGCAGTTCTCAGGGGGCCGGCACCGGGGAGCTGTTTTTT
CDR3aa: CASSSQGAGTGELFF
j_gene: TRBJ2-2
v_gene: TRBV11-2
d_gene: TRBD1
abundance: many

CDR3nt: TGTGCCAGCAGCTTAGTTCCTGTGGCTAGCGGGAGGGGGGACAATGAGCAGTTCTTC
CDR3aa: CASSLVPVASGRGDNEQFF
j_gene: TRBJ2-1
v_gene: TRBV11-2
d_gene: TRBD2
abundance: many

CDR3nt: TGCGCCAGCAGCCAAGTCGGGACAGGTCTTAACTCTGGAAACACCATATATTTT
CDR3aa: CASSQVGTGLNSGNTIYF
j_gene: TRBJ1-3
v_gene: TRBV4-1
d_gene: TRBD1
abundance: -

CDR3nt: TGTGCCAGCAGCCCACCCTCCGAAGGACAGTACAATGAGCAGTTCTTC
CDR3aa: CASSPPSEGQYNEQFF
j_gene: TRBJ2-1
v_gene: TRBV9
d_gene: -
abundance: many

CDR3nt: TGTGCCAGCAGCCAAGTTTGGGGACTAGCGGGAGGAGGTGCGCGAGAGACCCAGTACTTC
CDR3aa: CASSQVWGLAGGGARETQYF
j_gene: TRBJ2-5
v_gene: TRBV3-1
d_gene: TRBD2
abundance: many

CDR3nt: TGTGCCAGCAGCCCCCCGGGACTAGCGGGGGAGGAGCAGTTCTTC
CDR3aa: CASSPPGLAGEEQFF
j_gene: TRBJ2-1
v_gene: TRBV12-3/TRBV12-4
d_gene: TRBD2
abundance: many

CDR3nt: TGTGCCAGCAGCGCGAGCGGGGGAGATTACAATGAGCAGTTCTTC
CDR3aa: CASSASGGDYNEQFF
j_gene: TRBJ2-1
v_gene: TRBV11-2
d_gene: TRBD2
abundance: few

CDR3nt: TGTGCCACCAGTGATCCGACAGGGTCTAATGAAAAACTGTTTTTT
CDR3aa: CATSDPTGSNEKLFF
j_gene: TRBJ1-4
v_gene: TRBV24-1
d_gene: TRBD1
abundance: -

CDR3nt: TGTGCCAGCAGCTTATCGGGGGGCCCCCGTAGGGTTAGCACAGATACGCAGTATTTT
CDR3aa: CASSLSGGPRRVSTDTQYF
j_gene: TRBJ2-3
v_gene: TRBV7-8
d_gene: -
abundance: few

CDR3nt: TGTGCCAGCAGTCCCCCCGGGGTTCCCCTCCACTTT
CDR3aa: CASSPPGVPLHF
j_gene: TRBJ1-6
v_gene: TRBV12-3/TRBV12-4
d_gene: -
abundance: -

CDR3nt: TGCAGCACCTCCGGGACAGGTTCCTATGGCTACACCTTC
CDR3aa: CSTSGTGSYGYTF
j_gene: TRBJ1-2
v_gene: TRBV29-1
d_gene: TRBD1
abundance: few

CDR3nt: TGTGCCAGTCGAGGAGTAGTGGATGAAAAACTGTTTTTT
CDR3aa: CASRGVVDEKLFF
j_gene: TRBJ1-4
v_gene: TRBV19
d_gene: -
abundance: many

CDR3nt: TGTGCCAGCAGCGCGAGGACAGAAAATTCACCCCTCCACTTT
CDR3aa: CASSARTENSPLHF
j_gene: TRBJ1-6
v_gene: TRBV9
d_gene: -
abundance: once

CDR3nt: TGCGCCAGCAGCCAAGATAGGGGGGGGGTTTCCACTGAAGCTTTCTTT
CDR3aa: CASSQDRGGVSTEAFF
j_gene: TRBJ1-1
v_gene: TRBV4-1
d_gene: -
abundance: many

CDR3nt: TGTGCCAGCAGCTTTGAAACAGGGGGCACTGAAGCTTTCTTT
CDR3aa: CASSFETGGTEAFF
j_gene: TRBJ1-1
v_gene: TRBV7-8
d_gene: TRBD1
abundance: many

CDR3nt: TGTGCCAGCACTAGGGGGGAGAACACCGGGGAGCTGTTTTTT
CDR3aa: CASTRGENTGELFF
j_gene: TRBJ2-2
v_gene: TRBV28
d_gene: -
abundance: few

CDR3nt: TGTGCCATCAGCGGGGGTGGAGTCGGATCCTACGAGCAGTACTTC
CDR3aa: CAISGGGVGSYEQYF
j_gene: TRBJ2-7
v_gene: TRBV10-3
d_gene: -
abundance: many

CDR3nt: TGCGCCAGCAGCCAAGAGATGGGTGGACAGGGTTTTAACTATGGCTACACCTTC
CDR3aa: CASSQEMGGQGFNYGYTF
j_gene: TRBJ1-2
v_gene: TRBV4-1
d_gene: TRBD1
abundance: few

CDR3nt: TGCGCCAGCAGCAGGGGACTAGCATCACAAGAGACCCAGTACTTC
CDR3aa: CASSRGLASQETQYF
j_gene: TRBJ2-5
v_gene: TRBV5-1
d_gene: TRBD2
abundance: -

CDR3nt: TGTGCCAGCAGCCAAGGACCCCTGACTAGCGGGAGATTTGGCAATGAGCAGTTCTTC
CDR3aa: CASSQGPLTSGRFGNEQFF
j_gene: TRBJ2-1
v_gene: TRBV3-1
d_gene: TRBD2
abundance: few

CDR3nt: TGTGCCACCAGCAGAGAGAGCTACGAGCAGTACTTC
CDR3aa: CATSRESYEQYF
j_gene: TRBJ2-7
v_gene: TRBV15
d_gene: -
abundance: many

CDR3nt: TGTGCCAGCAGCCCGACAGGGTCTGGCTACACCTTC
CDR3aa: CASSPTGSGYTF
j_gene: TRBJ1-2
v_gene: TRBV7-8
d_gene: TRBD1
abundance: many

CDR3nt: TGTGCCAGCAGTGAAGCAACGAGCGGGGTTAACAATGAGCAGTTCTTC
CDR3aa: CASSEATSGVNNEQFF
j_gene: TRBJ2-1
v_gene: TRBV2
d_gene: TRBD2
abundance: -

CDR3nt: TGCGCCAGCAGCGTGGGACAGGTTGAGACCCAGTACTTC
CDR3aa: CASSVGQVETQYF
j_gene: TRBJ2-5
v_gene: TRBV5-1
d_gene: TRBD1
abundance: -

CDR3nt: TGTGCCAGCAGTTTATCCTCCAGCACGGGGCAGCCCCAGCATTTT
CDR3aa: CASSLSSSTGQPQHF
j_gene: TRBJ1-5
v_gene: TRBV27
d_gene: -
abundance: many

CDR3nt: TGTGCCAGTAGTGTAGGCGGAGGGACCGCACACTACGAGCAGTACTTC
CDR3aa: CASSVGGGTAHYEQYF
j_gene: TRBJ2-7
v_gene: TRBV19
d_gene: -
abundance: many

CDR3nt: TGCAGCGTTACGGACAGGGTCCTCTCCTACGAGCAGTACTTC
CDR3aa: CSVTDRVLSYEQYF
j_gene: TRBJ2-7
v_gene: TRBV29-1
d_gene: TRBD1
abundance: few

CDR3nt: TGTGCCAGCAGCGCCCGTGATGGGTCGGGAGGGCCCTCCGGGGAGCTGTTTTTT
CDR3aa: CASSARDGSGGPSGELFF
j_gene: TRBJ2-2
v_gene: TRBV2
d_gene: TRBD2
abundance: many

CDR3nt: TGTGCCAGCAGTTACTATCAGGGGTCACGGACTGAAGCTTTCTTT
CDR3aa: CASSYYQGSRTEAFF
j_gene: TRBJ1-1
v_gene: TRBV6-5
d_gene: -
abundance: many

CDR3nt: TGCAGTGCTAGAGATTATCTAGCGGGAGGGGTGAAATCCTACAATGAGCAGTTCTTC
CDR3aa: CSARDYLAGGVKSYNEQFF
j_gene: TRBJ2-1
v_gene: TRBV20-1
d_gene: TRBD2
abundance: many

CDR3nt: TGTGCCAGCAGCTCTCCTAGCGGGGGGACCATTGAGCAGTTCTTC
CDR3aa: CASSSPSGGTIEQFF
j_gene: TRBJ2-1
v_gene: TRBV11-2
d_gene: TRBD2
abundance: many

CDR3nt: TGTGCCAGCAGTGACCGGCTAGCGGGAGTCGCCGGGGAGCTGTTTTTT
CDR3aa: CASSDRLAGVAGELFF
j_gene: TRBJ2-2
v_gene: TRBV2
d_gene: TRBD2
abundance: many

CDR3nt: TGTGCCAGCAGCGGCTCGGGAGTTCAAGAGACCCAGTACTTC
CDR3aa: CASSGSGVQETQYF
j_gene: TRBJ2-5
v_gene: TRBV5-4
d_gene: -
abundance: many

CDR3nt: TGTGCCAGCAGCTCAACGACAAGGAGGAGGCCCTACGAGCAGTACTTC
CDR3aa: CASSSTTRRRPYEQYF
j_gene: TRBJ2-7
v_gene: TRBV7-9
d_gene: -
abundance: few

CDR3nt: TGTGCCAGCAGTGAAGTTGGGGCCTCTGGAAACACCATATATTTT
CDR3aa: CASSEVGASGNTIYF
j_gene: TRBJ1-3
v_gene: TRBV6-1
d_gene: -
abundance: many

CDR3nt: TGCGCCAGCAGAGCAGGGGCGGCTGAAGCTTTCTTT
CDR3aa: CASRAGAAEAFF
j_gene: TRBJ1-1
v_gene: TRBV5-1
d_gene: -
abundance: many

CDR3nt: TGTGCCAGCAGCACCTGGGCCGGGACCAAGTCCTACAATGAGCAGTTCTTC
CDR3aa: CASSTWAGTKSYNEQFF
j_gene: TRBJ2-1
v_gene: TRBV12-3/TRBV12-4
d_gene: -
abundance: many

CDR3nt: TGTGCCAGCAGCGTAACTAGCGGGGGGAGTGCTGAGCAGTTCTTC
CDR3aa: CASSVTSGGSAEQFF
j_gene: TRBJ2-1
v_gene: TRBV9
d_gene: TRBD2
abundance: -

CDR3nt: TGTGCCAGCAGCGGTAGTCCCCGGGAACCGGAGACCCAGTACTTC
CDR3aa: CASSGSPREPETQYF
j_gene: TRBJ2-5
v_gene: TRBV9
d_gene: -
abundance: many

CDR3nt: TGTGCCAGCAGCTTGGAATCTGGATTCTACGAGCAGTACTTC
CDR3aa: CASSLESGFYEQYF
j_gene: TRBJ2-7
v_gene: TRBV5-5
d_gene: -
abundance: few

CDR3nt: TGTGCCAGCAGCTGGACAGATGACCTCTACGAGCAGTACTTC
CDR3aa: CASSWTDDLYEQYF
j_gene: TRBJ2-7
v_gene: TRBV2
d_gene: -
abundance: many

CDR3nt: TGTGCCAGCAGTCCTGGGGAAAGCTCTGGGGCCAACGTCCTGACTTTC
CDR3aa: CASSPGESSGANVLTF
j_gene: TRBJ2-6
v_gene: TRBV28
d_gene: -
abundance: many

CDR3nt: TGTGCCAGCAGTTCCCAAGGACAGGGCTACGAGCAGTACTTC
CDR3aa: CASSSQGQGYEQYF
j_gene: TRBJ2-7
v_gene: TRBV2
d_gene: TRBD1
abundance: -

CDR3nt: TGTGCCAGCAGCTGGGGACCCAAGTCCTCCTACGAGCAGTACTTC
CDR3aa: CASSWGPKSSYEQYF
j_gene: TRBJ2-7
v_gene: TRBV5-6
d_gene: -
abundance: -

CDR3nt: TGTGCCACCAGCAGAGATCAGGGACCCAACACCGGGGAGCTGTTTTTT
CDR3aa: CATSRDQGPNTGELFF
j_gene: TRBJ2-2
v_gene: TRBV15
d_gene: -
abundance: few

CDR3nt: TGTGCCAGCAGCTTGGTCGGACTCGAGGGGGACACTGAAGCTTTCTTT
CDR3aa: CASSLVGLEGDTEAFF
j_gene: TRBJ1-1
v_gene: TRBV5-6
d_gene: -
abundance: many

CDR3nt: TGTGCCAGCAGCTCTGAGGCGGGGGGAAGATACGAGCAGTACTTC
CDR3aa: CASSSEAGGRYEQYF
j_gene: TRBJ2-7
v_gene: TRBV11-2
d_gene: TRBD2
abundance: many

CDR3nt: TGTGCCAGCTCACCACCGGTAACGGGGGGACAAGAGACCCAGTACTTC
CDR3aa: CASSPPVTGGQETQYF
j_gene: TRBJ2-5
v_gene: TRBV18
d_gene: TRBD2
abundance: many

CDR3nt: TGTGCCAGCCCGGACAGAATGAACACTGAAGCTTTCTTT
CDR3aa: CASPDRMNTEAFF
j_gene: TRBJ1-1
v_gene: TRBV2
d_gene: -
abundance: -

CDR3nt: TGCAGTGTAGGGGAAAGTAATGAAAAACTGTTTTTT
CDR3aa: CSVGESNEKLFF
j_gene: TRBJ1-4
v_gene: TRBV20-1
d_gene: -
abundance: many

CDR3nt: TGTGCCAGCACCGCGACAGCAGATACGCAGTATTTT
CDR3aa: CASTATADTQYF
j_gene: TRBJ2-3
v_gene: TRBV13
d_gene: -
abundance: -

CDR3nt: TGTGCCACTCAGGACAGGGAGGCTCAGCCCCAGCATTTT
CDR3aa: CATQDREAQPQHF
j_gene: TRBJ1-5
v_gene: TRBV2
d_gene: TRBD1
abundance: -

CDR3nt: TGCAGTGCTAGTCCAGGATCCGGGACTCGGTTTGGCTACACCTTC
CDR3aa: CSASPGSGTRFGYTF
j_gene: TRBJ1-2
v_gene: TRBV20-1
d_gene: -
abundance: -

CDR3nt: TGCGCCAGCAGCCAAGATTCGTCAGTAGAGACCCAGTACTTC
CDR3aa: CASSQDSSVETQYF
j_gene: TRBJ2-5
v_gene: TRBV4-1
d_gene: -
abundance: -

CDR3nt: TGTGCTAGTGGAGTTGGGGAAGAAGAGACCCAGTACTTC
CDR3aa: CASGVGEEETQYF
j_gene: TRBJ2-5
v_gene: TRBV12-5
d_gene: -
abundance: -

CDR3nt: TGTGCCAGCAGCCGGACAGGGGCGCTCCAAGAGACCCAGTACTTC
CDR3aa: CASSRTGALQETQYF
j_gene: TRBJ2-5
v_gene: TRBV9
d_gene: TRBD1
abundance: many

CDR3nt: TGTGCCAGCAGTATGGGGGTCAATCAGCCCCAGCATTTT
CDR3aa: CASSMGVNQPQHF
j_gene: TRBJ1-5
v_gene: TRBV27
d_gene: -
abundance: -